One and the same sample provided the 31 T cell receptor beta chains below, sequenced in a study of patients and donors after allogeneic stem cell transplantation. TCRdb ran MiXCR on the RT-PCR reads and lists one entry per CDR3 protein. The table lists 150,000 to 200,000 distinct CDR3 sequences, around 30% of them singletons, with 2.5% to 3.5% in the top ten. The sample consisted of blood, either unsorted or a sorted T cell fraction (not recorded which). These receptor sequences come from a human donor who was either an allogeneic HSCT recipient or a stem cell or donor lymphocyte infusion donor (not recorded which). It is not recorded whose cells these are; they may come from a transplant donor.

This rearrangement joins TRBV20-1 to TRBJ1-5; D is possibly TRBD1 (5 bases). Germline CDR1 and CDR2: DFQATT and SNEGSKA (reference sequence). The CDR3 consists of 13 residues. Trimming took 6 bases from V and 7 from J, leaving 16 bases between them. CDR3: CSAQRGGDQPQHF. The CDR3 bases are TGCAGTGCCCAGCGCGGAGGGGACCAGCCCCAGCATTTT.

This clonotype was seen a handful of times. The chain joins TRBV19 to TRBJ2-5; a possible D gene is TRBD2 (5 bases). V lost 5 bases and J lost 1, with 11 bases in between. The germline gives CDR1 LNHDA, CDR2 SQIVND (reference sequence). The CDR3 consists of 14 residues. The CDR3 spells CASSPPGLQETQYF. For the CDR3, the DNA is TGTGCCAGTAGTCCCCCAGGACTCCAAGAGACCCAGTACTTC. The entire variable domain, with the rest obtained from reference TRBV19 and TRBJ2-5, is as follows: DGGITQSPKYLFRKEGQNVTLSCEQNLNHDAMYWYRQDPGQGLRLIYYSQIVNDFQKGDIAEGYSVSREKKESFPLTVTSAQKNPTAFYLCASSPPGLQETQYFGPGTRLLVL.

The table lists this clonotype with a few counts. The CDR3 sequence is CASSPAGNGNEQFF. CDR3 in DNA: TGTGCCAGCAGCCCGGCGGGGAATGGCAATGAGCAGTTCTTC. The genes are TRBV7-3 and TRBJ2-1, with a weak D call TRBD2 (6 bases). Germline V lookup: CDR1 SGHTA, CDR2 FQGTGA. Trimming removed 5 bases from V and 6 bases from J, with 14 bases in between. The CDR3 has 14 residues.

This chain uses TRBV20-1 with TRBJ1-1; 10 bases agree with TRBD1. After removal of 3 bases from V and 5 bases from J, the junction contained 9 bases not matched to a gene. The CDR3 is made up of 15 amino acids. Germline lookup yields CDR1 DFQATT and CDR2 SNEGSKA (reference sequence). The CDR3 DNA reads TGCAGTGCTAGCTCTCCGGGACAGGGGAGGACTGAAGCTTTCTTT. Translating gives CSASSPGQGRTEAFF.

The chain uses TRBV6-6 and TRBJ2-7; D is perhaps TRBD2 (5 bases). Trimming removed 2 bases from V and 1 base from J, with 6 bases in between. Germline V CDR1 and CDR2: MNHNY, SVGAGI (reference sequence). The CDR3 has 13 residues. CDR3 nucleotides: TGTGCCAGCAGTTACGGCGGGTCCTACGAGCAGTACTTC. Translating gives CASSYGGSYEQYF.

The rearrangement joins TRBV12-2 to TRBJ2-2; the table's TRBD1 call for D was not verified on the DNA. TRBV12-2 is a pseudogene. The CDR3 totals 10 residues. CDR3 coding DNA: TGTGCAGGGGGCACCGGGGAGCTGTTTTTT. Amino acids: CAGGTGELFF.

The sample holds a few counts of this clonotype. The CDR3, as DNA: TGTGCCACCAGTGCCCGGACAGGCCAAGGTGGGGCCAACGTCCTGACTTTC. Amino acid sequence: CATSARTGQGGANVLTF. V and J are TRBV24-1 and TRBJ2-6, with 7 bases fitting TRBD1. The germline gives CDR1 KGHDR, CDR2 SFDVKD. Losses at the gene ends were 5 bases for V and 3 bases for J; bases not matched to a gene: 9. The CDR3 covers 17 residues.

This chain uses TRBV15 with TRBJ1-1; tentatively, D is TRBD1 (5 bases). Trimming shortened V by 1 base and J by 3 bases, and 15 bases separated the two germline ends. The CDR3 is made up of 16 amino acids. Germline V gene lookup returns CDR1 LNHNV and CDR2 YYDKDF (reference sequence). The CDR3 bases are TGTGCCACCAGCAGAGGTACCCAGGGATCGTACACTGAAGCTTTCTTT. This translates into CATSRGTQGSYTEAFF.

The gene calls are TRBV6-5 and TRBJ2-3; 7 bases are shared with TRBD2. V was clipped by 8 bases and J by 2 bases; unmatched bases: 1. CDR1 is MNHEY, CDR2 SVGAGI, per germline. This CDR3 is built from 12 residues. The CDR3 protein is CASGDYTDTQYF. CDR3 DNA sequence: TGTGCCAGCGGGGACTACACAGATACGCAGTATTTT.

V gene TRBV6-5 combines with J gene TRBJ1-4, with D unresolved. V was clipped by 2 bases and J by 0 bases, with 4 bases between them. Germline V CDR1 and CDR2: MNHEY, SVGAGI. The CDR3 contains 14 residues. CDR3 sequence: CASSYVSTNEKLFF. DNA of the CDR3: TGTGCCAGCAGTTACGTTTCAACTAATGAAAAACTGTTTTTT.

This clonotype was recorded a few times. The genes are TRBV28 and TRBJ1-3, with D unresolved. The CDR3 spans 11 residues. The germline V gene has CDR1 MDHEN and CDR2 SYDVKM. V dropped 2 bases and J dropped 7 bases, with 3 bases sitting between them. CDR3 loop: CASSLTNTIYF. The CDR3 DNA reads as TGTGCCAGCAGTTTAACTAACACCATATATTTT.

The chain uses TRBV12-3 or TRBV12-4 and TRBJ2-1; 14 bases align to TRBD2. With V trimmed by 8 bases and J by 9 bases, 6 bases remained unmatched. This CDR3 spans 14 amino acids. CDR3 nucleotide sequence: TGTGCCAGCCGACTAGCGGGAGGGCTCGGTGAGCAGTTCTTC. Protein product: CASRLAGGLGEQFF.

In this sample, this clonotype turned up a few times. The chain has TRBV6-5 and TRBJ1-3; D ambiguous. CDR1 is MNHEY, CDR2 SVGAGI, per germline. V dropped 0 bases and J dropped 1 base, with 7 bases sitting between them. CDR3 length: 15 amino acids. The CDR3 nucleotides read TGTGCCAGCAGTTACTCGAGCGGGTCTGGAAACACCATATATTTT. It encodes CASSYSSGSGNTIYF.

This clonotype was picked up a small number of times. For the CDR3, the DNA is TGTGCCAGCTCACCCCAGGGTCAGAGCTCCTATAATTCACCCCTCCACTTT. Protein: CASSPQGQSSYNSPLHF. V is TRBV18 and J is TRBJ1-6; D possibly corresponds to TRBD1 (5 bases). CDR1 is KGHSH and CDR2 is LQKENI in the germline V gene. The CDR3 consists of 17 residues. With 3 bases removed from V and 0 bases from J, the gap between germline ends came to 12 bases.

The genes are TRBV4-3 and TRBJ2-1, with a weak D call TRBD1 (6 bases). V lost 1 base and J lost 4, with 8 bases in between. From germline, CDR1 is LGHNA and CDR2 YSLEER. The CDR3 totals 14 residues. For the CDR3, the DNA is TGCGCCAGCAGCCAAGCCGACAGGTACAATGAGCAGTTCTTC. As protein: CASSQADRYNEQFF.

This clonotype showed up just a few times. The chain carries TRBV6-5 and TRBJ1-3; D is ambiguous. Germline CDR1 is MNHEY and CDR2 is SVGAGI. Trimming cost V 0 bases and J 4 bases, with 7 bases left between them. The CDR3 totals 14 residues. The CDR3 bases are TGTGCCAGCAGTTACTCGACCCAGGGAAACACCATATATTTT. As protein: CASSYSTQGNTIYF.

The CDR3 is CASSPDLGRLEQYF. The CDR3 bases are TGTGCCAGCAGTCCGGACCTCGGGCGACTCGAGCAGTACTTC. This chain links TRBV6-2 or TRBV6-3 with TRBJ2-7; no firm D call. The CDR3 consists of 14 residues. Per the germline V gene, CDR1 is MNHEY and CDR2 is SVGEGT. V dropped 5 bases and J dropped 6 bases, with 17 bases sitting between them.

This clonotype was counted between two and nine times. This chain joins TRBV18 and TRBJ2-5; 8 nucleotides line up with TRBD2. The CDR3 has 15 residues. Per the germline V gene, CDR1 is KGHSH and CDR2 is LQKENI. The V and J ends lost 6 bases and 1 base, in that order; junction bases with no gene match: 7. Here the CDR3 reads CASSPRTSGQETQYF. The CDR3 DNA follows: TGTGCCAGCTCTCCTAGAACTAGCGGCCAAGAGACCCAGTACTTC.

V is TRBV11-2 and J is TRBJ2-3, with 7 bases aligning to TRBD1. The V gene's germline CDR1 is SGHAT and CDR2 FQNNGV. The length of the CDR3 is 17 residues. J was trimmed by 0 bases and V by 1 base; bases with no gene match: 7. The CDR3 sequence is CASSLARQGFSTDTQYF. DNA of the CDR3: TGTGCCAGCAGCTTAGCGCGACAGGGCTTTAGCACAGATACGCAGTATTTT.

The chain couples TRBV14 to TRBJ2-1; tentative D call: TRBD2 (5 bases). V lost 1 base, J lost 0 bases, and 7 bases lay in between. The CDR3 is 15 amino acids. Germline CDR1 SGHDN, CDR2 FVKESK. CDR3 nucleotide sequence: TGTGCCAGCAGCCAAGTAGCGAACTCCTACAATGAGCAGTTCTTC. Amino acid sequence: CASSQVANSYNEQFF.

There are a few counts of this clonotype. The rearrangement uses TRBV20-1 and TRBJ2-1; 11 bases map to TRBD2. This CDR3 region has 14 residues. In germline, CDR1 is DFQATT, CDR2 SNEGSKA (reference sequence). V gave up 2 bases and J gave up 8 bases; unmatched junction bases: 5. The CDR3, as DNA: TGCAGTGCTAGAACGACTAGCGGGAACGATGAGCAGTTCTTC. Translation gives CSARTTSGNDEQFF.

This clonotype is medium-sized (0.01 to 0.1%) by share. CDR3 loop: CSARENTEAFF. Here the CDR3 DNA reads TGCAGTGCTAGAGAAAACACTGAAGCTTTCTTT. The rearrangement links TRBV20-1 to TRBJ1-1; D is unclear. The V end lost 0 bases, the J end lost 2 bases, and 1 base lay between the germline ends. The germline V gene has CDR1 DFQATT and CDR2 SNEGSKA (reference sequence). The CDR3 covers 11 residues.

This clonotype was counted between two and nine times. V and J are TRBV11-2 and TRBJ2-5, with 7 bases matching TRBD1. Germline CDR1 reads SGHAT; CDR2 reads FQNNGV. The CDR3 has 13 residues. V gave up 8 bases and J gave up 3 bases; unmatched junction bases: 6. CDR3 nucleotide sequence: TGTGCCAGCGGACCAGACAGGGAAGAGACCCAGTACTTC. Translation gives CASGPDREETQYF.

This clonotype was counted between two and nine times. The V and J genes are TRBV10-3 and TRBJ1-1; D might be TRBD1 (5 bases). This CDR3 region has 13 residues. Trimming took 2 bases from V and 3 from J, leaving 7 bases between them. The germline CDR1 and CDR2 sequences are ENHRY and SYGVKD. The CDR3 nucleotides read TGTGCCATCAGTGAGACGGGGGACACTGAAGCTTTCTTT. The encoded protein is CAISETGDTEAFF.

The CDR3 sequence is CSAGGHYGETQYF. In DNA, the CDR3 is TGCAGCGCCGGCGGGCATTACGGGGAGACCCAGTACTTC. This sequence joins TRBV29-1 and TRBJ2-5; weak D call: TRBD2 (5 bases). The CDR3 is made up of 13 amino acids. Deletions cut 7 bases from V and 5 bases from J, with 17 bases between. The germline V gene has CDR1 SQVTM and CDR2 ANQGSEA.

In this sample, this clonotype turned up many times. The chain joins TRBV12-3 or TRBV12-4 to TRBJ1-5; 9 bases map to TRBD1. Germline trimming cut 3 bases from V and 4 bases from J; bases unmatched to any gene: 4. This CDR3 has 15 amino acids. The CDR3 region has the DNA TGTGCCAGCAGTTTGGAGGACAGGGGTAATCAGCCCCAGCATTTT. Translating gives CASSLEDRGNQPQHF.

This clonotype was seen more than once but under ten times. The rearrangement links TRBV14 to TRBJ1-2; D is ambiguous. The CDR3 consists of 14 residues. V gave up 0 bases and J gave up 8 bases, with 13 bases separating them. From germline, CDR1 is SGHDN and CDR2 FVKESK. CDR3 sequence reads: CASSQDRGFGGYTF. The CDR3 bases are TGTGCCAGCAGCCAAGATCGAGGGTTCGGCGGCTACACCTTC. The whole variable domain, remainder taken from reference TRBV14 and TRBJ1-2, is EAGVTQFPSHSVIEKGQTVTLRCDPISGHDNLYWYRRVMGKEIKFLLHFVKESKQDESGMPNNRFLAERTGGTYSTLKVQPAELEDSGVYFCASSQDRGFGGYTFGSGTRLTVV.

This clonotype was recorded once. The rearrangement links TRBV7-9 to TRBJ1-3; D remains ambiguous. Germline CDR1 reads SEHNR; CDR2 reads FQNEAQ (reference sequence). V was pared by 2 bases and J by 0 bases, with 20 bases between. The CDR3 is 19 residues long. The CDR3 region is CASSLLRGGPTYSGNTIYF. CDR3 DNA: TGTGCCAGCAGCTTATTAAGAGGAGGACCGACGTACTCTGGAAACACCATATATTTT.

A single count supports this clonotype. The CDR3 region is CASKMTGVKQETQYF. The DNA for the CDR3 is TGCGCCAGCAAAATGACAGGGGTCAAACAAGAGACCCAGTACTTC. The gene calls are TRBV5-1 and TRBJ2-5; TRBD1 agrees at 8 bases. The V gene end was trimmed by 6 bases and the J gene end by 2 bases; junction bases not matched to a gene: 9. The CDR3 sequence is 15 residues long. The V gene's germline CDR1 is SGHRS and CDR2 YFSETQ.

The V call is TRBV5-1, the J call TRBJ2-1; TRBD1 aligns across 9 bases. From germline, CDR1 is SGHRS and CDR2 YFSETQ. The V gene end was trimmed by 6 bases and the J gene end by 7 bases; junction bases not matched to a gene: 11. The CDR3 contains 15 residues. The CDR3 loop reads CASTTLQGAGNEQFF. The CDR3 nucleotides read TGCGCCAGCACCACCTTACAGGGGGCTGGGAATGAGCAGTTCTTC.

This clonotype was recorded a few times. The chain recombines TRBV5-1 with TRBJ2-1; D uncertain. V lost 5 bases and J lost 0, with 9 bases in between. The CDR3 covers 14 residues. Germline V gene sequence: CDR1 SGHRS, CDR2 YFSETQ. CDR3 nucleotide sequence: TGCGCCAGCAGAGACACCAGCTCCTACAATGAGCAGTTCTTC. Protein product: CASRDTSSYNEQFF.